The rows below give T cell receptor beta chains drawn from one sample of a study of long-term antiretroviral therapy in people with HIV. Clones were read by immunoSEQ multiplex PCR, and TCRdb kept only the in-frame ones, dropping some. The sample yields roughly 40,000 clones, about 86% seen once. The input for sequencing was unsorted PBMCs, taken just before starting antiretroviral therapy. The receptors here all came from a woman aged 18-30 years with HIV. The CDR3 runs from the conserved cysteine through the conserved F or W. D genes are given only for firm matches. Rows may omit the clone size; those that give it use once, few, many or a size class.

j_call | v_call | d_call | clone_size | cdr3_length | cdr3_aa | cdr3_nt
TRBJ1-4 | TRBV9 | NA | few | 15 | CASSAGHLGGEKLFF | TGTGCCAGCAGCGCCGGACACCTCGGCGGTGAAAAACTGTTTTTT
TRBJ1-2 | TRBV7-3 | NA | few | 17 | CASSLNPSAASNYGYTF | TGTGCCAGCAGCTTAAATCCGTCGGCGGCTTCGAACTATGGCTACACCTTC
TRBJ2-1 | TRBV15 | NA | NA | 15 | CATSRDRMGGNEQFF | TGTGCCACCAGCAGAGATAGGATGGGGGGAAATGAGCAGTTCTTC
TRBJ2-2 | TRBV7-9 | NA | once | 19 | CASSLVPDRNWRGTGELFF | TGTGCCAGCAGCTTAGTCCCTGACCGGAACTGGAGGGGAACCGGGGAGCTGTTTTTT
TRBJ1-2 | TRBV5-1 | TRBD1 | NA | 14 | CASSVSRDSRGYTF | TGCGCCAGCAGCGTTAGCCGGGACAGTAGGGGCTACACCTTC
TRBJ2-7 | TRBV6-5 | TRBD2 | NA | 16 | CASSYSIAGGGPEQYF | TGTGCCAGCAGTTACTCGATTGCGGGAGGGGGCCCCGAGCAGTACTTC
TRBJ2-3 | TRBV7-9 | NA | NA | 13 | CASSTYRTDTQYF | TGTGCCAGCAGTACATACAGGACAGATACGCAGTATTTT
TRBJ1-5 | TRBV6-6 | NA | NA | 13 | CASSSRVFQPQHF | TGTGCCAGCAGTTCTCGGGTCTTCCAGCCCCAGCATTTT
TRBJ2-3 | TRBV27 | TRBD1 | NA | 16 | CASSPRDSQFADTQYF | TGTGCCAGCAGTCCCCGGGACAGCCAATTCGCAGATACGCAGTATTTT
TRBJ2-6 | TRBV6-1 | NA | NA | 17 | CASSVGGMSSGANVLTF | TGTGCCAGCAGTGTCGGCGGGATGAGCTCTGGGGCCAACGTCCTGACTTTC